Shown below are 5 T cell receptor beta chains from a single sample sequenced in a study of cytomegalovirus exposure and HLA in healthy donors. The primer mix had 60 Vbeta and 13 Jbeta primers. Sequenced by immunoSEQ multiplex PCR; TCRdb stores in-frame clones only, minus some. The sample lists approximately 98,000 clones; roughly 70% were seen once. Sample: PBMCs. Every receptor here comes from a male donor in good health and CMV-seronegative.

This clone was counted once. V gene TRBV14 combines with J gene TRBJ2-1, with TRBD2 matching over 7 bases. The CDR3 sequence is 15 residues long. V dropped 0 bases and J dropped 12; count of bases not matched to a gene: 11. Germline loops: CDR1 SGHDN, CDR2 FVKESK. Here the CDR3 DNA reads TGTGCCAGCAGCCAAGAGGAGGGACTATTTCGCGTGCAGTTCTTC. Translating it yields CASSQEEGLFRVQFF.

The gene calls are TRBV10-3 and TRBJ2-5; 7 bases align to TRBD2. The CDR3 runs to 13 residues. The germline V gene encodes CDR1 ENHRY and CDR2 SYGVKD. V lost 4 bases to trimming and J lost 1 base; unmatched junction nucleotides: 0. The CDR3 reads CAISGGGQETQYF. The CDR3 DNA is TGTGCCATCAGTGGGGGGGGCCAAGAGACCCAGTACTTC.

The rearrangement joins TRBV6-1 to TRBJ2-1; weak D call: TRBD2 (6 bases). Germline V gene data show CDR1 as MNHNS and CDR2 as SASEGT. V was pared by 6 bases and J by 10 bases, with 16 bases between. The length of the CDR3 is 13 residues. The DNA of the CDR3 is TGTGCCAGCAGCCAGGAGGGTGGGCGGGAGCAGTTCTTC. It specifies CASSQEGGREQFF.

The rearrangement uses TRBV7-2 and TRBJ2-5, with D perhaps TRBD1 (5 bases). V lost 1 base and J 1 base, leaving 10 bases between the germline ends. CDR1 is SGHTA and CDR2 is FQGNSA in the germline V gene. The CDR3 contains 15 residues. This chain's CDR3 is CASSLVIGAQETQYF. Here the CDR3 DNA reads TGTGCCAGCAGCTTAGTAATTGGGGCCCAAGAGACCCAGTACTTC.

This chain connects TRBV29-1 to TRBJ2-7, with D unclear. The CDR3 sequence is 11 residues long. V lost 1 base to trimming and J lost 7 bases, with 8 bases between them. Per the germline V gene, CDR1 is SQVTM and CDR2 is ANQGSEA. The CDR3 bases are TGCAGCGTTGAAGTCGGTCTGGAGCAGTACTTC. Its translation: CSVEVGLEQYF.